One and the same sample provided the 15 T cell receptor beta chains below, sequenced in a study of identifying expanded T cells in peripheral blood. Sequenced by immunoSEQ multiplex PCR; TCRdb stores in-frame clones only, minus some. The sample lists 51,000 or so clones; roughly 82% were seen once. Sequencing used blood. The receptors were gathered from a person between 18 and 69 years old in good health.

The chain combines TRBV4-2 with TRBJ2-7; D might be TRBD1 (6 bases). The CDR3 has 14 residues. CDR1 and CDR2 from the germline V gene are LGHNA and YNFKEQ. With 4 bases removed from V and 6 bases from J, the gap between germline ends came to 16 bases. CDR3: CASSLNPGQREQYV. CDR3 nucleotide sequence: TGTGCCAGCAGCCTGAATCCAGGACAGCGCGAGCAGTACGTC.

This chain links TRBV7-7 with TRBJ2-3; D is perhaps TRBD1 (6 bases). The V end was cut by 5 bases, the J end by 8 bases, with 8 bases between. The CDR3 loop spans 11 amino acids. The germline gives CDR1 SSHAT, CDR2 FNYEAQ (reference sequence). Here the CDR3 DNA reads TGTGCCAGCAGCCTGGACAGTACGCAGTATTTT. Amino acid sequence: CASSLDSTQYF.

The rearrangement links TRBV6-6 to TRBJ2-3; D remains ambiguous. The CDR3 loop spans 14 amino acids. With 2 bases removed from V and 4 bases from J, the gap between germline ends came to 10 bases. Per germline, CDR1 MNHNY and CDR2 SVGAGI (reference sequence). CDR3 region: CASSYGRSADTQYF. CDR3 DNA sequence: TGTGCCAGCAGTTACGGCAGATCGGCAGATACGCAGTATTTT.

This chain links TRBV6-5 with TRBJ2-5, with no clear D. The CDR3 is 16 residues long. Trimming pared 4 bases from V and 5 bases from J, leaving 20 bases between. CDR1 and CDR2 (germline): MNHEY, SVGAGI. This CDR3 is CASSSLNSLLGETQYF. CDR3 nucleotides: TGTGCCAGCAGTTCACTCAACTCGCTTTTAGGGGAGACCCAGTACTTC.

This chain connects TRBV7-9 to TRBJ2-1; 12 bases agree with TRBD2. The ends lost 2 bases at V and 10 bases at J; junction bases unmatched: 15. The length of the CDR3 is 18 residues. Germline values: CDR1 SEHNR, CDR2 FQNEAQ (reference sequence). The CDR3 sequence: CASSLPLAGGSLQWEQFF. CDR3 DNA: TGTGCCAGCAGCTTACCACTAGCGGGAGGCTCCCTACAATGGGAGCAGTTCTTC.

This chain connects TRBV2 to TRBJ1-1, with 10 bases that match TRBD1. CDR1 and CDR2 (germline): SNHLY, FYNNEI. The V segment lost 4 bases and the J segment 2 bases; nucleotides outside the gene matches: 1. The CDR3 loop spans 14 amino acids. Written as DNA, the CDR3 is TGTGCCAGCAGTGGGACAGGGGGAAACACTGAAGCTTTCTTT. Protein sequence: CASSGTGGNTEAFF.

The chain employs TRBV5-1 and TRBJ2-4; D perhaps matches TRBD2 (5 bases). Germline CDR1 SGHRS, CDR2 YFSETQ. The V gene lost 0 bases and the J gene lost 8 bases, with 9 bases spanning the gap. CDR3 length: 13 amino acids. The CDR3: CASSLAGIDIQYF. Written as DNA, the CDR3 is TGCGCCAGCAGCTTGGCCGGGATTGACATTCAGTACTTC.

The chain uses TRBV5-4 and TRBJ2-7, with D hard to call. Germline assignment: CDR1 SGHNT and CDR2 YYREEE (reference sequence). The V end was cut by 0 bases, the J end by 0 bases, with 10 bases between. This CDR3 has 15 amino acids. CDR3 amino acids: CASSLGTLSSYEQYF. The DNA for the CDR3 is TGTGCCAGCAGCTTGGGAACTCTTAGCTCCTACGAGCAGTACTTC.

The chain is built from TRBV7-9 and TRBJ1-1; D is possibly TRBD1 (5 bases). There are 13 residues in the CDR3. Per germline, CDR1 SEHNR and CDR2 FQNEAQ (reference sequence). Trimming took off 3 bases at V and 4 bases at J, with 9 bases between the two ends. Written as DNA, the CDR3 is TGTGCCAGCAGCTTTAGAGGGGTCACTGAAGCTTTCTTT. Translating gives CASSFRGVTEAFF.

This clone turned up a few times. The chain couples TRBV19 to TRBJ2-7, with D perhaps TRBD1 or TRBD2 (5 bases each). V dropped 5 bases and J dropped 5 bases, with 16 bases sitting between them. The germline CDR1 and CDR2 sequences are LNHDA and SQIVND (reference sequence). The CDR3 sequence is 14 residues long. The CDR3 DNA follows: TGTGCCAGTAGTGCTTGGGGGAGTAACGACGAGCAGTACTTC. Protein product: CASSAWGSNDEQYF.

The rearrangement links TRBV10-2 to TRBJ2-5, with a possible D match to TRBD1 (6 bases). Trimming left V 4 bases short and J 1 base short, with 7 bases between. There are 13 residues in the CDR3. The germline V gene encodes CDR1 WSHSY and CDR2 SAAADI. The CDR3 bases are TGCGCCAGCAGTGGGGACATCCAAGAGACCCAGTACTTC. Amino acids: CASSGDIQETQYF.

The V and J genes are TRBV2 and TRBJ2-3; TRBD1 aligns across 8 bases. The germline CDR1 and CDR2 sequences are SNHLY and FYNNEI. This CDR3 has 15 residues. The junction had 7 bases not matched to a gene; V was cut back by 5 bases and J by 3 bases. CDR3 sequence: CASSPDRVVTDTQYF. In DNA, the CDR3 is TGTGCCAGCAGTCCGGACAGGGTAGTTACAGATACGCAGTATTTT.

The chain has TRBV30 and TRBJ1-2; D is uncertain. The CDR3 has 11 residues. V was trimmed by 7 bases and J by 8 bases, leaving 14 bases between them. Germline assignment: CDR1 GTSNPN and CDR2 SVGIG (reference sequence). CDR3 sequence reads: CASDPPRGYTF. The DNA for the CDR3 is TGTGCCTCGGACCCCCCGAGGGGCTACACCTTC.

The J gene is TRBJ2-4, the V gene TRBV30; D remains ambiguous. This CDR3 spans 13 amino acids. Germline CDR1 GTSNPN, CDR2 SVGIG (reference sequence). Trimming stripped 6 bases from V and 0 bases from J, with 9 bases between. The CDR3 DNA reads as TGTGCCTGTCGGAGTGTAGCCAAAAACATTCAGTACTTC. Its protein product is CACRSVAKNIQYF.

This clone appeared a few times. This chain links TRBV7-2 with TRBJ2-4; D unclear. This CDR3 has 16 amino acids. V shed 3 bases and J shed 0 bases, with 12 bases lying between them. The V gene's germline CDR1 is SGHTA and CDR2 FQGNSA. CDR3 sequence (DNA): TGTGCCAGCAGCTTTTCAGGAGCCCTAGCCAAAAACATTCAGTACTTC. As protein: CASSFSGALAKNIQYF. The variable domain in full, with the rest retrieved from reference TRBV7-2 and TRBJ2-4, is GAGVSQSPSNKVTEKGKDVELRCDPISGHTALYWYRQSLGQGLEFLIYFQGNSAPDKSGLPSDRFSAERTGGSVSTLTIQRTQQEDSAVYLCASSFSGALAKNIQYFGAGTRLSVL.